A single TCR beta chain is shown here with its context. Its antigen is currently unknown. This record comes from a study of blood T cells in healthy people across ages. A second about 6 to 11 cycle PCR used barcoded and J-beta primers. Sequencing of every sample gave 2.5 million or more CDR3-containing paired-end reads. From the 5' RACE reads, TCRdb called clonotypes with MiXCR, one entry per CDR3 protein. The data show about 1.6 million distinct CDR3 sequences, roughly 32% seen once. The CDR3 loop spans 16 amino acids. CDR1 SGHTA and CDR2 FQGTGA come from the germline V gene. The V and J ends lost 5 bases and 2 bases respectively, with 17 bases between them. General study findings and limits: Reliance upon unsorted PBMCs precluded definitive naive versus antigen-experienced comparison.

Total RNA, at least 5 micrograms per sample, came from PBMCs. The material sequenced was blood. The TCR comes from a woman in her 30s in good health. The chain combines TRBV7-3 with TRBJ2-3; D perhaps matches TRBD2 (7 bases). The CDR3 loop is CASSRLGGGVTDTQYF. CDR3 nucleotides: TGTGCCAGCAGCCGATTAGGGGGGGGCGTCACAGATACGCAGTATTTT.